The rows below give T cell receptor beta chains drawn from one sample of a study of T-cell memory formation after mild COVID-19. TCRdb called the 5' RACE reads again in MiXCR, with one record for every CDR3 protein. This sample has approximately 350,000 distinct CDR3 sequences; approximately 13% occur once, and the top ten carry around 21%. Sequences were obtained from PBMCs or a T cell subset sorted from them (not recorded which). The receptors derive from a man between 18 and 29 years old who had mild COVID-19 (a few samples of this study predate the infection). Cell type and time point are not known. Both conserved end residues are part of each CDR3. The D gene is left open where the match is weak. For some rows the clone size is stated as once, few or many, or as a class when expanded; others skip it.

d_gene | j_gene | abundance | v_gene | CDR3nt | CDR3aa
. | TRBJ2-3 | . | TRBV6-5 | TGTGCCAGCAGCCAAGGCAAGGGGTGGGCAGATACGCAGTATTTT | CASSQGKGWADTQYF
TRBD2 | TRBJ2-7 | many | TRBV4-2 | TGTGCCAGCAGCCCCGAGCGGGGGGGCTCCTACGAGCAGTACTTC | CASSPERGGSYEQYF
TRBD2 | TRBJ2-5 | few | TRBV2 | TGTGCCAGCAGTGAAACCTCTGGGGGGGTGTTCGTAGAGACCCAGTACTTC | CASSETSGGVFVETQYF
TRBD2 | TRBJ2-1 | few | TRBV27 | TGTGCCAGCAGTTACTCCGGGACTAGCGGGATCGAGCAGTTCTTC | CASSYSGTSGIEQFF
. | TRBJ2-5 | few | TRBV10-3 | TGTGCCATCAGTGAGTCGACGGTCCAAGAGACCCAGTACTTC | CAISESTVQETQYF
. | TRBJ1-5 | few | TRBV7-9 | TGTGCCAGCAGCTTAGGTTCAGGCCTATCCCAGCCCCAGCATTTT | CASSLGSGLSQPQHF
. | TRBJ2-5 | few | TRBV29-1 | TGCAGCGTTGTATGGATAGGGAACGGTCGCGAGACCCAGTACTTC | CSVVWIGNGRETQYF
. | TRBJ1-2 | few | TRBV7-8 | TGTGCCAGCAGCTTTGGGCAGAAGCATGGCTACACCTTC | CASSFGQKHGYTF
TRBD2 | TRBJ2-1 | . | TRBV4-2 | TGTGCCAGCAGCCAAGAGGGACTAGCGTACAATGAGCAGTTCTTC | CASSQEGLAYNEQFF
. | TRBJ1-1 | many | TRBV28 | TGTGCCAGCAGTTTTCGAGGTGGGGCTTTCTTT | CASSFRGGAFF
. | TRBJ2-1 | . | TRBV7-2 | TGTGCCAGCAGCCCAGGGCCGGTCAATGAGCAGTTCTTC | CASSPGPVNEQFF